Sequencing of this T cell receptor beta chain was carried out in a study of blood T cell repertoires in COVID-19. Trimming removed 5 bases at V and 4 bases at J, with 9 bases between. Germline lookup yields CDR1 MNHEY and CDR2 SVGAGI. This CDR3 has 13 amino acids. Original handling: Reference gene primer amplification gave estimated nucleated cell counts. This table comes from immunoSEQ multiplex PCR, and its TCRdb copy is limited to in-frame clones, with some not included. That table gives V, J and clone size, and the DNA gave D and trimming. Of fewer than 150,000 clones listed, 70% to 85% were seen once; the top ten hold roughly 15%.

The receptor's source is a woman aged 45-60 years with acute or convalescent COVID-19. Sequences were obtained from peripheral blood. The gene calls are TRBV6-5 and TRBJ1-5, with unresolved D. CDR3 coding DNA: TGTGCCAGCAGTCTAGAGGAGAATCAGCCCCAGCATTTT. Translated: CASSLEENQPQHF.